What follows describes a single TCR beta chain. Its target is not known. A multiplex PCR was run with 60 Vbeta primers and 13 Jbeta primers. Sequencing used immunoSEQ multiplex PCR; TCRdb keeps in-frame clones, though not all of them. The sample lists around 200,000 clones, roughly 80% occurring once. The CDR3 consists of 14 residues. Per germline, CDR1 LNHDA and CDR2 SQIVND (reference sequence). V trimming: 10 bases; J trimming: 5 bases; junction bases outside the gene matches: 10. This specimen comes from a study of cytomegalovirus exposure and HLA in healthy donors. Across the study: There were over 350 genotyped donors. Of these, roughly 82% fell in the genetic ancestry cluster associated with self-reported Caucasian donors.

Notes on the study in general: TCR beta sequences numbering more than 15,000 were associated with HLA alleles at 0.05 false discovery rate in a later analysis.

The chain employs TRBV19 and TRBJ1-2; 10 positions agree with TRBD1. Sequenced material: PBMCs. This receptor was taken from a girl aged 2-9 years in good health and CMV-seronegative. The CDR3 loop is CATSRGDRGYGYTF. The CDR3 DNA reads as TGTGCCACCTCTAGGGGGGACAGGGGTTATGGCTACACCTTC.